The 23 T cell receptor beta chains given below trace back to one sample, sequenced in a study of Graves' ophthalmopathy and Graves' hyperthyroidism. From RNA, the CDR3 regions of TCR beta chains were amplified and sequenced. Scientists carried out first-round RT-PCR using HTBI primers and then a second-round multiplex PCR. Via MiXCR, TCRdb re-called the multiplex PCR reads, giving one row per CDR3 protein. Of 650,000 to 800,000 distinct CDR3 sequences in the sample, 35% to 50% were seen once. The sample was peripheral blood. The receptors here all came from an adult man with Graves' ophthalmopathy.

V usage is TRBV27 and J usage is TRBJ1-2; D call uncertain. The CDR3 extends over 14 amino acids. V lost 8 bases, J lost 2 bases, and 15 bases lay in between. Per the germline V gene, CDR1 is MNHEY and CDR2 is SMNVEV (reference sequence). The CDR3 sequence: CASSKVSGNYGYTF. CDR3 nucleotides: TGTGCCAGCTCCAAAGTCTCAGGCAACTATGGCTACACCTTC.

The sample holds many counts of this clonotype. At one end the junction does not follow the germline gene, possibly because of a read error. The CDR3, as DNA: TGCGCCAGCAGCTTGGTACAGAACACCGGGGAGCTGTTTTTT. It codes for CASSLVQNTGELFF. V gene TRBV7-9 combines with J gene TRBJ2-2, with D unclear. Looked up from germline, CDR1 is SEHNR and CDR2 is FQNEAQ (reference sequence). This CDR3 has 14 amino acids.

The sample holds many counts of this clonotype. The chain has TRBV9 and TRBJ2-2, with D uncertain. CDR1 is SGDLS and CDR2 is YYNGEE in the germline V gene. This CDR3 is built from 15 residues. V was pared by 0 bases and J by 5 bases, with 11 bases between. CDR3 in amino acids: CASSVAQAVTGELFF. CDR3 coding DNA: TGTGCCAGCAGCGTAGCTCAGGCGGTGACCGGGGAGCTGTTTTTT.

This sequence joins TRBV15 and TRBJ1-6; 7 nucleotides line up with TRBD1. After removal of 3 bases from V and 6 bases from J, the junction contained 5 bases not matched to a gene. Germline-derived CDR1 and CDR2 are LNHNV and YYDKDF (reference sequence). The CDR3 extends over 15 amino acids. The CDR3 DNA reads as TGTGCCACCAGCAGTCGACAGGGTAGTAATTCACCCCTCCACTTT. As protein: CATSSRQGSNSPLHF.

This rearrangement joins TRBV10-3 to TRBJ2-5, with 7 bases identical to TRBD2. CDR1 and CDR2 (germline): ENHRY, SYGVKD. The CDR3 consists of 13 residues. V was clipped by 6 bases and J by 11 bases; unmatched bases: 12. The chain's CDR3 is CAIRARDYNEQYF. The CDR3 DNA reads TGTGCCATCAGGGCACGGGACTACAATGAGCAGTACTTC.

This clonotype was detected many times. The chain links TRBV29-1 to TRBJ2-5, with unresolved D. The germline CDR1 and CDR2 sequences are SQVTM and ANQGSEA. The CDR3 has 11 amino acids. Trimming removed 8 bases at V and 5 bases at J, with 12 bases between. The CDR3 DNA sequence: TGCAGCATTGGCCCGGGTGAGACCCAGTACTTC. Translated: CSIGPGETQYF.

This clonotype was observed once. A read error is possible here, since a much larger clone lies one base away. V is TRBV7-2 and J is TRBJ1-5; 8 bases line up with TRBD1. Germline V gives CDR1 SGHTA, CDR2 FQGNSA. CDR3 length equals 14 residues. The CDR3 region has the DNA TGCGCCAGCAGCCGAGCCGGGACAGGTCAGCCCCAGCATTTT. Its protein product is CASSRAGTGQPQHF. The full variable domain, completed using reference TRBV7-2 and TRBJ1-5, is GAGVSQSPSNKVTEKGKDVELRCDPISGHTALYWYRQSLGQGLEFLIYFQGNSAPDKSGLPSDRFSAERTGGSVSTLTIQRTQQEDSAVYLCASSRAGTGQPQHFGDGTRLSIL.

Turning to this clonotype: Mismatch with germline at one junction end may stem from a read error. The chain recombines TRBV24-1 with TRBJ2-7; maybe TRBD1 (8 bases). The CDR3 contains 14 residues. Germline CDR1 is KGHDR and CDR2 is SFDVKD. The CDR3 nucleotides are TGTGCCAGCAGTTGGACAGGGAGGGGTTCCGAGCAGTACTTC. It yields the protein CASSWTGRGSEQYF.

Worth noting for this clonotype: Being one base from a much bigger clone, this may be a read error. CDR3 loop: CASSLGTATGELFF. The CDR3 nucleotides are TGTGCCAGCAGCCTTGGGACAGCCACCGGGGAGCTGTTTTTT. V and J are TRBV7-6 and TRBJ2-2, with 7 bases matching TRBD1. This CDR3 has 14 residues. From germline, CDR1 is SGHVS and CDR2 FNYEAQ. Trimming took 5 bases from V and 4 from J; bases not matched to a gene: 4.

The CDR3 sequence is CSVVETSANEQYF. DNA for the CDR3: TGCAGCGTTGTGGAGACTAGCGCCAATGAGCAGTACTTC. The chain carries TRBV29-1 and TRBJ2-5, with 8 bases fitting TRBD2. CDR1 and CDR2 from the germline V gene are SQVTM and ANQGSEA. The CDR3 is made up of 13 amino acids. The V and J ends lost 4 bases and 11 bases, in that order; junction bases with no gene match: 12.

This clonotype was counted ten times or more. The V and J genes are TRBV19 and TRBJ1-5; TRBD1 matches 7 bases. The CDR3 sequence is 14 residues long. The germline V gene encodes CDR1 LNHDA and CDR2 SQIVND (reference sequence). The V gene end was trimmed by 8 bases and the J gene end by 0 bases; junction bases not matched to a gene: 4. The CDR3 DNA sequence: TGTGCCAGTGAGGGGGCAGATAGCAATCAGCCCCAGCATTTT. The encoded protein is CASEGADSNQPQHF.

The rearrangement joins TRBV5-1 to TRBJ2-7; TRBD1 matches 7 bases. Trimming removed 0 bases from V and 3 bases from J; junction bases left unmatched: 6. The CDR3 totals 15 residues. Germline V gene data show CDR1 as SGHRS and CDR2 as YFSETQ. CDR3 in amino acids: CASSLGSGQNYEQYF. Written as DNA, the CDR3 is TGCGCCAGCAGCTTGGGATCGGGACAGAACTACGAGCAGTACTTC.

This clonotype was recorded at least ten times. The genes are TRBV12-3 or TRBV12-4 and TRBJ2-7; no firm D call. The length of the CDR3 is 12 residues. The V and J ends lost 6 bases and 2 bases respectively, with 8 bases between them. The CDR3 coding sequence is TGTGCCAGCAGCGTCCAGGCCTACGAGCAGTACTTC. This encodes CASSVQAYEQYF.

The genes are TRBV29-1 and TRBJ2-2; 7 bases map to TRBD2. V shed 8 bases and J 4 bases; nucleotides not matched to a gene: 7. Germline CDR1 and CDR2: SQVTM and ANQGSEA. The CDR3 sequence is 13 residues long. In DNA form, the CDR3 reads TGCAGCAGTCCGGGGGGTGTCACCGGGGAGCTGTTTTTT. It specifies CSSPGGVTGELFF.

The rearrangement links TRBV7-3 to TRBJ1-1; D might be TRBD1 (6 bases). The CDR3 sequence is 13 residues long. Germline V gene lookup returns CDR1 SGHTA and CDR2 FQGTGA. Trimming took off 6 bases at V and 6 bases at J, with 14 bases between the two ends. The DNA for the CDR3 is TGTGCCAGCAGTCCACTAGAGGGGGCTGAAGCTTTCTTT. This sequence encodes CASSPLEGAEAFF.

The rearrangement uses TRBV2 and TRBJ2-2; TRBD2 is a possible D gene (5 bases). The CDR3 spans 13 residues. Per germline, CDR1 SNHLY and CDR2 FYNNEI. The V gene lost 4 bases and the J gene lost 8 bases, with 11 bases spanning the gap. The CDR3 loop reads CASSARSGGELFF. The CDR3 nucleotides are TGTGCCAGCAGTGCTAGATCGGGGGGGGAGCTGTTTTTT.

This clonotype was seen only once. This chain uses TRBV12-3 or TRBV12-4 with TRBJ1-2, with D hard to call. CDR3 length: 13 amino acids. The V and J ends lost 3 bases and 7 bases respectively, with 12 bases between them. The CDR3 region is CASSLSGISGYTF. CDR3 bases: TGTGCCAGCAGTTTGTCGGGGATATCTGGCTACACCTTC.

This clonotype was detected many times. V and J are TRBV3-1 and TRBJ1-5, with no clear D. Trimming took off 1 base at V and 7 bases at J, with 8 bases between the two ends. This CDR3 spans 13 amino acids. Germline V gene sequence: CDR1 LGHDT, CDR2 YNNKEL (reference sequence). This CDR3 reads CASSQAGKQPQHF. In nucleotides, the CDR3 is TGTGCCAGCAGCCAAGCGGGGAAACAGCCCCAGCATTTT. Full variable domain (remainder filled in from reference TRBV3-1 and TRBJ1-5): DTAVSQTPKYLVTQMGNDKSIKCEQNLGHDTMYWYKQDSKKFLKIMFSYNNKELIINETVPNRFSPKSPDKAHLNLHINSLELGDSAVYFCASSQAGKQPQHFGDGTRLSIL.

This clonotype was seen repeatedly, ten times or more. The chain joins TRBV5-5 to TRBJ1-2; tentative D call: TRBD1 (6 bases). CDR3 length equals 18 residues. Looked up from germline, CDR1 is SGHKS and CDR2 is YYEKEE (reference sequence). V lost 0 bases, J lost 0 bases, and 18 bases lay in between. CDR3 sequence: CASSLGSPGQSTNYGYTF. CDR3 sequence (DNA): TGTGCCAGCAGCTTGGGGAGTCCAGGACAGTCCACTAACTATGGCTACACCTTC. Variable domain in full (rest from reference TRBV5-5 and TRBJ1-2): DAGVTQSPTHLIKTRGQQVTLRCSPISGHKSVSWYQQVLGQGPQFIFQYYEKEERGRGNFPDRFSARQFPNYSSELNVNALLLGDSALYLCASSLGSPGQSTNYGYTFGSGTRLTVV.

The J gene is TRBJ2-5, the V gene TRBV10-3; D may be TRBD2 (6 bases). V was trimmed by 3 bases and J by 4 bases, leaving 15 bases between them. The CDR3 length is 15 residues. Germline V lookup: CDR1 ENHRY, CDR2 SYGVKD. In DNA form, the CDR3 reads TGTGCCATCAGTGACATATCCGGGGGAGGAGAGACCCAGTACTTC. It translates to CAISDISGGGETQYF.

J is TRBJ1-6 and V is TRBV7-6; 7 bases are a match to TRBD1. The CDR3 is made up of 15 amino acids. Germline CDR1 SGHVS, CDR2 FNYEAQ. The J segment lost 5 bases and the V segment lost 7 bases, leaving 8 bases of the junction unmatched. The CDR3 here is CASTLRQGNNSPLHF. Here the CDR3 DNA reads TGTGCCAGCACTCTCCGACAGGGAAATAATTCACCCCTCCACTTT.

This clonotype showed up many times. The J gene is TRBJ1-1, the V gene TRBV10-3; 12 bases match TRBD1. Germline lookup yields CDR1 ENHRY and CDR2 SYGVKD. V lost 4 bases, J lost 1 base, and 4 bases stayed unmatched. This CDR3 has 16 residues. CDR3 sequence reads: CAISAGQGAPNTEAFF. Here the CDR3 DNA reads TGTGCCATCAGTGCGGGACAGGGGGCCCCGAACACTGAAGCTTTCTTT.

The chain has TRBV25-1 and TRBJ2-1; D is unresolved. CDR1 is MGHDK, CDR2 SYGVNS, per germline. This CDR3 is built from 14 residues. Trimming removed 2 bases at V and 3 bases at J, with 8 bases between. The DNA for the CDR3 is TGTGCCAGCAGTGAAGGGAATGGCTACAATGAGCAGTTCTTC. It yields the protein CASSEGNGYNEQFF.